These 14 T cell receptor beta chains originate from one sample sequenced in a study of blood T cell repertoires in COVID-19. Produced via immunoSEQ multiplex PCR; TCRdb's table is partial and in-frame only. The sample records about 350,000 clones, roughly 87% being singletons. Sequenced material: PBMCs or T cells enriched from blood (not recorded which). All receptors derive from a woman in her 30s who had recovered from COVID-19.

The V and J genes are TRBV19 and TRBJ2-7; 9 nucleotides line up with TRBD1. The CDR3 length is 15 residues. Germline values: CDR1 LNHDA, CDR2 SQIVND (reference sequence). Trimming at V came to 2 bases and at J to 3 bases, leaving 5 bases not matched to a gene. The CDR3 sequence: CASSIKGQGVYEQYF. CDR3 sequence (DNA): TGTGCCAGTAGTATAAAGGGACAGGGCGTCTACGAGCAGTACTTC.

The V call is TRBV5-1, the J call TRBJ1-6; possibly TRBD1 for D (5 bases). Trimming shortened V by 1 base and J by 3 bases, and 8 bases separated the two germline ends. There are 15 residues in the CDR3. Germline assignment: CDR1 SGHRS and CDR2 YFSETQ. The DNA of the CDR3 is TGCGCCAGCAGCTTGCGCCAGGGCTATAATTCACCCCTCCACTTT. It yields the protein CASSLRQGYNSPLHF.

The chain uses TRBV28 and TRBJ1-5; 7 bases are shared with TRBD1. The CDR3 runs to 15 residues. Germline V CDR1 and CDR2: MDHEN, SYDVKM. The junction had 10 bases not matched to a gene; V was cut back by 6 bases and J by 5 bases. CDR3 sequence reads: CASRPDRVRDQPQHF. The CDR3 nucleotides are TGTGCCAGCAGACCTGACAGGGTTCGGGATCAGCCCCAGCATTTT.

The J gene is TRBJ2-5, the V gene TRBV2; 7 positions agree with TRBD1. CDR1 is SNHLY, CDR2 FYNNEI, per germline. V trimming: 6 bases; J trimming: 7 bases; junction bases outside the gene matches: 14. CDR3 length equals 15 residues. Written as DNA, the CDR3 is TGTGCCAGCAGGCTACCGGGACAGAGCGGAAGGACCCAGTACTTC. This translates into CASRLPGQSGRTQYF.

The chain couples TRBV11-3 to TRBJ2-3; 10 nucleotides line up with TRBD1. Germline V gives CDR1 SGHNT, CDR2 YENEEA. There are 14 residues in the CDR3. V was clipped by 5 bases and J by 5 bases; unmatched bases: 4. CDR3 DNA: TGTGCCAGCAGCGTGGGACAGGGGCTAGATACGCAGTATTTT. Its translation: CASSVGQGLDTQYF.

CDR3 region: CASSTRRQGGNTEAFF. In DNA form, the CDR3 reads TGTGCCAGCAGCACCCGCCGACAGGGGGGGAACACTGAAGCTTTCTTT. V gene TRBV7-4 combines with J gene TRBJ1-1, with 9 positions matching TRBD1. The germline CDR1 and CDR2 sequences are SGHVT and SQSDAQ. This CDR3 has 16 residues. V trimming: 5 bases; J trimming: 1 base; junction bases outside the gene matches: 8.

The chain combines TRBV11-2 with TRBJ2-7; a possible D gene is TRBD1 (6 bases). CDR1 and CDR2 (germline): SGHAT, FQNNGV. The V gene lost 1 base and the J gene lost 1 base, with 11 bases spanning the gap. The CDR3 consists of 15 residues. The CDR3 reads CASSLGTDKSYEQYF. CDR3 nucleotides: TGTGCCAGCAGCTTAGGGACAGATAAGTCCTACGAGCAGTACTTC.

The chain uses TRBV7-6 and TRBJ1-3; D may be TRBD1 (5 bases). From germline, CDR1 is SGHVS and CDR2 FNYEAQ. Between the trimmed V and J ends, which lost 5 bases and 0 bases, there was a span of 11 bases. This CDR3 spans 15 amino acids. CDR3 sequence (DNA): TGTGCCAGCAGCACAGGTCCCAGCTCTGGAAACACCATATATTTT. Translating it yields CASSTGPSSGNTIYF.

The CDR3 reads CASSSQSIANTEAFF. The CDR3 region has the DNA TGTGCCAGCAGTTCACAGAGCATCGCGAACACTGAAGCTTTCTTT. The V gene is TRBV6-5, the J gene TRBJ1-1, with D unresolved. The CDR3 length is 15 residues. Germline V CDR1 and CDR2: MNHEY, SVGAGI. The V gene lost 4 bases and the J gene lost 1 base, with 13 bases spanning the gap.

The sample holds a few counts of this clone. The chain is built from TRBV5-4 and TRBJ1-2; D uncertain. CDR1 SGHNT and CDR2 YYREEE come from the germline V gene (reference sequence). This CDR3 has 11 residues. Trimming shortened V by 7 bases and J by 5 bases, and 9 bases separated the two germline ends. The CDR3 nucleotides read TGTGCCAGCTCCTTCAGATATGGCTACACCTTC. This sequence encodes CASSFRYGYTF.

V is TRBV23-1 and J is TRBJ2-5; TRBD2 matches 12 bases. TRBV23-1 is identified as an open reading frame with a role that is uncertain. The CDR3 spans 16 residues. Germline trimming cut 3 bases from V and 5 bases from J; bases unmatched to any gene: 7. DNA for the CDR3: TGCGCCAGCAGTCACCTAGCGGGGGGGAGCCGGGAGACCCAGTACTTC. Translation gives CASSHLAGGSRETQYF.

The chain couples TRBV2 to TRBJ2-7, with 10 bases aligning to TRBD1. Germline loops: CDR1 SNHLY, CDR2 FYNNEI. V lost 5 bases, J lost 3 bases, and 7 bases stayed unmatched. The CDR3 runs to 15 residues. CDR3 in DNA: TGTGCCAGCAGTACCCCGGGACAGGGGCTCTACGAGCAGTACTTC. This sequence encodes CASSTPGQGLYEQYF.

This chain joins TRBV6-5 and TRBJ1-6; 8 bases align to TRBD1. Germline CDR1 reads MNHEY; CDR2 reads SVGAGI. The CDR3 has 14 amino acids. With V trimmed by 4 bases and J by 7 bases, 3 bases remained unmatched. The CDR3, as DNA: TGTGCCAGCAGTTCAGGGGGCGCGAATTCACCCCTCCACTTT. This translates into CASSSGGANSPLHF.

The rearrangement links TRBV27 to TRBJ2-7; D perhaps matches TRBD1 (6 bases). The CDR3 runs to 13 residues. Germline V gene sequence: CDR1 MNHEY, CDR2 SMNVEV (reference sequence). V lost 5 bases to trimming and J lost 3 bases, with 11 bases between them. In DNA, the CDR3 is TGTGCCAGCAGTGCCGGGACACACTACGAGCAGTACTTC. This codes for CASSAGTHYEQYF.